This T cell receptor beta chain stems from a study of vaccination and CD4 T cells after COVID-19. Sequencing of cultured CD4+ T cell DNA used the Oncomine TCR Beta short-read assay. TCRdb re-derived calls from the PCR reads in MiXCR, one entry per CDR3 protein. The sample carries 20,000 or so distinct CDR3 sequences, 55% to 70% recorded once. CDR1 and CDR2 from the germline V gene are MNHEY and SVGEGT. J lost 5 bases, V lost 6 bases, and 10 bases had no gene match. The CDR3 covers 15 residues. A word on this clonotype: Its target is unknown.

Treatment of the sample: roughly 10-day PBMC culture with coronavirus spike peptide pools or control peptides (ViraFEST assay). Before TCRs were sequenced, ViraFEST expanded antigen-specific T cells with peptide pools. The chain joins TRBV6-2 or TRBV6-3 to TRBJ1-5, with 7 bases fitting TRBD1. This TCR was recovered from a human donor who had recovered from COVID-19. Specimen: CD4+ T cells from blood, cultured in vitro, collected after SARS-CoV-2 vaccination. This CDR3 is CASSIDRVPDQPQHF. CDR3 DNA sequence: TGTGCCAGCAGCATAGACAGGGTTCCCGATCAGCCCCAGCATTTT.